The 2 T cell receptor beta chains in this list originate from one sample, sequenced in a study of cytomegalovirus exposure and HLA in healthy donors. This PCR relied on a set of 60 Vbeta primers and 13 Jbeta primers. Sequencing was performed with immunoSEQ multiplex PCR; in TCRdb, only in-frame clones are kept and a portion is missing. Altogether some 120,000 clones are present, approximately 80% being singletons, with the ten largest covering 1.2%. Sequenced input: PBMCs. Receptor source: a man in his fifties or sixties in good health and CMV-seronegative.

J is TRBJ2-1 and V is TRBV4-2; 8 nucleotides match TRBD2. J lost 5 bases, V lost 1 base, and 13 bases had no gene match. In germline, CDR1 is LGHNA, CDR2 YNFKEQ. The CDR3 is 18 residues long. The CDR3: CASSQAKAGGLADNEQFF. In DNA, the CDR3 is TGTGCCAGCAGCCAAGCCAAGGCGGGAGGCCTAGCCGACAATGAGCAGTTCTTC.

The chain is built from TRBV5-4 and TRBJ1-1, with D perhaps matching TRBD1 (5 bases). This CDR3 contains 14 residues. Trimming removed 4 bases at V and 1 base at J, with 11 bases between. CDR1 and CDR2 (germline): SGHNT, YYREEE (reference sequence). Here the CDR3 reads CASSRQTANTEAFF. CDR3 coding DNA: TGTGCCAGCAGCAGACAGACAGCGAACACTGAAGCTTTCTTT.